The present entry profiles one T cell receptor beta chain with its context. A much larger clone differs from this one at a single base, so this may be a read error. The CDR3 totals 13 residues. Per the germline V gene, CDR1 is MNHEY and CDR2 is SVGEGT. The data originate from a study of regulatory T cells in long-lasting Graves disease. Time point defined: newly diagnosed GD, antithyroid drugs for less than 3 months. PBMCs were the source of the RNA used for TCR sequencing. Arm-PCR of CDR3 regions and iRepertoire HTBI primers were used to build TCR beta libraries. TCRdb re-analysed the multiplex PCR reads in MiXCR, keeping a single row per CDR3 protein. The table has roughly 560,000 distinct CDR3 sequences, around 11% seen once. These data were likewise used in another study, on T cells in Graves' hyperthyroidism and ophthalmopathy.

The chain is built from TRBV6-2 or TRBV6-3 and TRBJ1-1; no definite D call. The receptor comes from a woman in her 30s with Graves disease. The sequences come from peripheral blood mononuclear cells (PBMCs), collected at new diagnosis, from a patient treated with antithyroid drugs. This CDR3 reads CANSLWTDTEAFF. CDR3 nucleotide sequence: TGTGCCAACAGTCTGTGGACTGACACTGAAGCTTTCTTT.